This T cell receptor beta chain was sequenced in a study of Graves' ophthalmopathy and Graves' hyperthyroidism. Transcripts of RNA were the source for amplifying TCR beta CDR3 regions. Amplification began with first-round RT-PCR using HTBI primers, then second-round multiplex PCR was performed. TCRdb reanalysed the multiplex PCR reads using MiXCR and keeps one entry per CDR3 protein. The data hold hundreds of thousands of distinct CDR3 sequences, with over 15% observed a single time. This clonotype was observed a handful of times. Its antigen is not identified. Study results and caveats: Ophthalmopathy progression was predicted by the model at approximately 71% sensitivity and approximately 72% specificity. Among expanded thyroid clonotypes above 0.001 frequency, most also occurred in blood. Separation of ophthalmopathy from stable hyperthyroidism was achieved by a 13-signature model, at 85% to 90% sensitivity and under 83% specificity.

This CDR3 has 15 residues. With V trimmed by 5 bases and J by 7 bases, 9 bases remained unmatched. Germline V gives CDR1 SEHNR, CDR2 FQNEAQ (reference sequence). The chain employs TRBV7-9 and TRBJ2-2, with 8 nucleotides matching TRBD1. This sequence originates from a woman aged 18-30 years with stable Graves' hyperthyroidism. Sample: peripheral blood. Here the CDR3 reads CASSHGQGPIGELFF. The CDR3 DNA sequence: TGTGCCAGCAGCCACGGACAGGGTCCCATCGGGGAGCTGTTTTTT.